Each of the 12 T cell receptor beta chains below was sequenced from the same sample in a study of memory CD4+ T cells and cytomegalovirus serostatus. TCRdb keeps only in-frame clones here, not all; method: immunoSEQ multiplex PCR. The sample lists approximately 53,000 clones, 70% to 85% occurring once. Single viable CD3+CD4+CD8-CD45RO+ cells were sorted as the memory CD4+ T cells. Material for sequencing was memory CD4+ T cells from blood. The origin of the receptors is an adult in good health and CMV-seronegative.

The rearrangement joins TRBV5-1 to TRBJ2-2; 11 bases line up with TRBD1. V lost 4 bases to trimming and J lost 7 bases; unmatched junction nucleotides: 9. The germline gives CDR1 SGHRS, CDR2 YFSETQ. The CDR3 sequence is 16 residues long. The CDR3 here is CASSPPGTGGIGELFF. DNA of the CDR3: TGCGCCAGCAGCCCTCCCGGGACAGGGGGAATCGGGGAGCTGTTTTTT.

This clone appeared once. J is TRBJ1-1 and V is TRBV11-2; no clear D gene. The CDR3 runs to 13 residues. Trimming cost V 0 bases and J 7 bases, with 9 bases left between them. Germline assignment: CDR1 SGHAT and CDR2 FQNNGV. The CDR3 coding sequence is TGTGCCAGCAGCTTAGACAGTCTTTTTGAAGCTTTCTTT. This encodes CASSLDSLFEAFF.

The V and J genes are TRBV15 and TRBJ2-1; D is ambiguous. Per the germline V gene, CDR1 is LNHNV and CDR2 is YYDKDF (reference sequence). V was trimmed by 1 base and J by 6 bases, leaving 10 bases between them. This CDR3 has 14 amino acids. CDR3 sequence reads: CATSRGGTINEQFF. The CDR3 DNA is TGTGCCACCAGCAGAGGAGGCACAATCAATGAGCAGTTCTTC.

V usage is TRBV7-2 and J usage is TRBJ2-7, with D perhaps matching TRBD1 (6 bases). CDR3 length: 14 amino acids. Deletions cut 3 bases from V and 6 bases from J, with 15 bases between. Germline V gene data show CDR1 as SGHTA and CDR2 as FQGNSA. CDR3 sequence: CASSFSRGESEQYF. The CDR3 DNA reads as TGTGCCAGCAGCTTTTCCAGGGGTGAATCCGAGCAGTACTTC.

This chain uses TRBV6-1 with TRBJ1-4; no definite D call. CDR1 and CDR2 (germline): MNHNS, SASEGT. Trimming took 2 bases from V and 3 from J, leaving 10 bases between them. This CDR3 region has 15 residues. The CDR3 protein is CASSEQTTPNEKLFF. CDR3 DNA: TGTGCCAGCAGTGAACAAACAACCCCTAATGAAAAACTGTTTTTT.

The rearrangement links TRBV7-6 to TRBJ1-6, with TRBD1 identical over 9 bases. The CDR3 covers 15 residues. V trimming: 1 base; J trimming: 10 bases; junction bases outside the gene matches: 5. CDR1 and CDR2 (germline): SGHVS, FNYEAQ. The CDR3 nucleotides read TGTGCCAGCAGCTTAGAAGGGACAGGGCCCTCACCCCTCCACTTT. Protein sequence: CASSLEGTGPSPLHF.

This clone came up once. This sequence joins TRBV7-2 and TRBJ1-1, with D hard to call. Germline lookup yields CDR1 SGHTA and CDR2 FQGNSA. This CDR3 comprises 14 residues. The V end lost 0 bases, the J end lost 3 bases, and 8 bases lay between the germline ends. CDR3 residues: CASSLAVGDTEAFF. The CDR3 DNA follows: TGTGCCAGCAGCTTAGCGGTGGGTGACACTGAAGCTTTCTTT.

This rearrangement joins TRBV7-9 to TRBJ2-5; 14 bases map to TRBD2. CDR1 is SEHNR, CDR2 FQNEAQ, per germline (reference sequence). J lost 8 bases, V lost 5 bases, and 16 bases had no gene match. This CDR3 spans 18 amino acids. The CDR3 is CASSLTLRLAGGVLTQYF. In DNA form, the CDR3 reads TGTGCCAGCAGCCTTACCCTCCGACTAGCGGGGGGGGTATTAACCCAGTACTTC.

This chain joins TRBV6-4 and TRBJ1-2, with D unclear. CDR1 is MRHNA and CDR2 is SNTAGT in the germline V gene. This CDR3 contains 13 residues. V was pared by 0 bases and J by 7 bases, with 9 bases between. In DNA, the CDR3 is TGTGCCAGCAGTGACTCCTACGGGGTTGGCTACACCTTC. It yields the protein CASSDSYGVGYTF.

The V call is TRBV28, the J call TRBJ2-2, with D possibly TRBD2 on 7 matching bases. Germline CDR1 reads MDHEN; CDR2 reads SYDVKM. The CDR3 has 16 residues. The V gene lost 2 bases and the J gene lost 7 bases, with 17 bases spanning the gap. The CDR3 loop is CASSLRRGPLYGELFF. For the CDR3, the DNA is TGTGCCAGCAGTTTAAGGCGGGGGCCTCTTTACGGGGAGCTGTTTTTT.

A single count supports this clone. This rearrangement joins TRBV7-9 to TRBJ1-1; D is unresolved. Germline lookup yields CDR1 SEHNR and CDR2 FQNEAQ (reference sequence). The CDR3 has 13 residues. Trimming shortened V by 5 bases and J by 9 bases, and 16 bases separated the two germline ends. CDR3 sequence reads: CASSPSAGGKAFF. The CDR3 DNA reads TGTGCCAGCAGCCCCTCGGCAGGAGGAAAAGCTTTCTTT.

This clone was observed once. The chain recombines TRBV7-8 with TRBJ1-1; D may be TRBD1 (5 bases). The V gene's germline CDR1 is SGHVS and CDR2 FQNEAQ. Trimming shortened V by 2 bases and J by 4 bases, and 8 bases separated the two germline ends. This CDR3 region has 13 residues. CDR3 loop: CASSLPGVTEAFF. CDR3 in DNA: TGTGCCAGCAGCTTACCGGGGGTCACTGAAGCTTTCTTT.